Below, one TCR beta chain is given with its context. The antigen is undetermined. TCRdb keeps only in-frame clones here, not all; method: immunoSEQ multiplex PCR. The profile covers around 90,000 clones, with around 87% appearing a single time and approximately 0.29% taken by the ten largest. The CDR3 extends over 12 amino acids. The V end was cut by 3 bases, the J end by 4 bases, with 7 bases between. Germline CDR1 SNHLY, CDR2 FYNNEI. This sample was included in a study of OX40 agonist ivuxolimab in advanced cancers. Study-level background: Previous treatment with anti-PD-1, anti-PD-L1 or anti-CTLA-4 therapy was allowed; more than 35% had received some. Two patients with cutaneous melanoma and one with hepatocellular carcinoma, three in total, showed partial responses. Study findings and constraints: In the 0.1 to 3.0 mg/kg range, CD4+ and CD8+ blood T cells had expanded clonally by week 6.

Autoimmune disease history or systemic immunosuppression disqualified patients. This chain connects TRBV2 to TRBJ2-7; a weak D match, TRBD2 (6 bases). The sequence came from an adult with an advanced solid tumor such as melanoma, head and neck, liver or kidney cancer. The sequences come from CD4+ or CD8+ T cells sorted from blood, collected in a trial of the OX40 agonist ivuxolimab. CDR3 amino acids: CASSDGGYEQYF. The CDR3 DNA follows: TGTGCCAGCAGTGATGGGGGGTACGAGCAGTACTTC.